Below are 30 T cell receptor beta chains sequenced from a single sample in a study of T-cell reconstitution after alpha-beta-depleted transplantation in children. Unique molecular identifiers were used in preparing the TCRbeta library. TCRdb reanalysed the PCR reads using MiXCR and keeps one entry per CDR3 protein. Of 400,000 to 550,000 distinct CDR3 sequences detected, approximately 10% appear once; the ten largest clones hold about 2.1%. This sample comprised PBMCs, obtained before TCRalphabeta/CD19-depleted stem cell transplant. These receptors all stem from a child younger than 10 with inherited bone marrow failure, due to receive a stem cell transplant.

The table lists this clonotype with many counts. V usage is TRBV30 and J usage is TRBJ2-7; D not certain. This CDR3 region has 13 residues. CDR1 is GTSNPN, CDR2 SVGIG, per germline (reference sequence). Trimming removed 2 bases from V and 1 base from J, with 9 bases in between. CDR3 DNA sequence: TGTGCCTGGAGTAATAAGGTTTCCTACGAGCAGTACTTC. It codes for CAWSNKVSYEQYF.

Points on this clonotype: Given a much more abundant clone one base away, this may be a read error. The V call is TRBV20-1, the J call TRBJ2-3; no clear D. The V end lost 6 bases, the J end lost 8 bases, and 12 bases lay between the germline ends. Germline V gene data show CDR1 as DFQATT and CDR2 as SNEGSKA (reference sequence). The CDR3 is 11 amino acids. The CDR3 loop is CSAPWRVTQYF. For the CDR3, the DNA is TGCAGTGCCCCCTGGCGCGTTACGCAGTATTTT.

Ten or more counts support this clonotype. The rearrangement links TRBV4-3 to TRBJ2-1, with 11 bases matching TRBD2. The V segment lost 5 bases and the J segment 7 bases; nucleotides outside the gene matches: 4. The CDR3 covers 14 residues. Germline CDR1 LGHNA, CDR2 YSLEER. The DNA for the CDR3 is TGCGCCAGCAGCGGACTAGCGGGCCTTAATGAGCAGTTCTTC. As protein: CASSGLAGLNEQFF.

This clonotype occurred many times. V usage is TRBV11-2 and J usage is TRBJ2-3, with no clear D. The germline V gene encodes CDR1 SGHAT and CDR2 FQNNGV. The length of the CDR3 is 16 residues. V lost 5 bases to trimming and J lost 0 bases, with 15 bases between them. The CDR3 sequence: CASSPLVTLSTDTQYF. CDR3 coding DNA: TGTGCCAGCAGCCCCCTGGTCACCCTTAGCACAGATACGCAGTATTTT.

This clonotype was recorded at least ten times. This sequence joins TRBV10-3 and TRBJ2-2; 8 nucleotides match TRBD1. The V segment lost 11 bases and the J segment 5 bases; nucleotides outside the gene matches: 7. Per the germline V gene, CDR1 is ENHRY and CDR2 is SYGVKD. This CDR3 region has 13 residues. The CDR3 here is CAAQTGGTGELFF. The CDR3 DNA is TGTGCCGCGCAAACAGGGGGAACCGGGGAGCTGTTTTTT.

This sequence joins TRBV7-8 and TRBJ2-3; weak D call: TRBD2 (6 bases). V lost 2 bases and J lost 4, with 19 bases in between. The CDR3 sequence is 17 residues long. The germline gives CDR1 SGHVS, CDR2 FQNEAQ. DNA for the CDR3: TGTGCCAGCAGCTTATTCACTCGCGGGAATCTCGCAGATACGCAGTATTTT. This sequence encodes CASSLFTRGNLADTQYF.

This clonotype was seen at least ten times. The genes are TRBV28 and TRBJ2-1, with D possibly matching TRBD1 (5 bases). CDR1 is MDHEN, CDR2 SYDVKM, per germline. V was clipped by 3 bases and J by 7 bases, with 13 bases between them. CDR3 length: 14 amino acids. The CDR3 sequence is CASSFGAPLNEQFF. CDR3 DNA sequence: TGTGCCAGCAGTTTTGGGGCCCCTTTGAATGAGCAGTTCTTC.

The table lists this clonotype with a few counts. V usage is TRBV5-1 and J usage is TRBJ2-7; 8 bases map to TRBD1. In germline, CDR1 is SGHRS, CDR2 YFSETQ. The CDR3 consists of 14 residues. Trimming removed 4 bases from V and 2 bases from J; junction bases left unmatched: 5. CDR3 in DNA: TGCGCCAGCAGCCCGACAGGGGAGACCTACGAGCAGTACTTC. Protein sequence: CASSPTGETYEQYF.

Points on this clonotype: This may come from a read error, since a much larger clone is one base off. J is TRBJ2-5 and V is TRBV4-3; 9 positions agree with TRBD2. CDR3 size: 17 residues. The germline V gene has CDR1 LGHNA and CDR2 YSLEER. The DNA for the CDR3 is TGCGCCAGCAGCCAAGGCCTAGCGGGATCGTACCAAGAGACCCAGAACTTC. It specifies CASSQGLAGSYQETQNF.

This chain links TRBV7-8 with TRBJ2-7, with a tentative D call TRBD1 (5 bases). This CDR3 region has 15 residues. V lost 0 bases and J 4 bases, leaving 13 bases between the germline ends. Per germline, CDR1 SGHVS and CDR2 FQNEAQ. Here the CDR3 DNA reads TGTGCCAGCAGCTTAGCTAGGGGCCCTGGTTACGAGCAGTACTTC. This encodes CASSLARGPGYEQYF.

This clonotype was seen at least ten times. This chain links TRBV20-1 with TRBJ2-7, with 10 bases matching TRBD1. The V gene end was trimmed by 0 bases and the J gene end by 3 bases; junction bases not matched to a gene: 2. The CDR3 covers 14 residues. The germline V gene encodes CDR1 DFQATT and CDR2 SNEGSKA (reference sequence). The CDR3 bases are TGCAGTGCTAGAGATTGGGACAGGGGCTACGAGCAGTACTTC. Encoded protein: CSARDWDRGYEQYF.

This clonotype turned up a few times. The chain is built from TRBV12-3 or TRBV12-4 and TRBJ2-3; D gene uncertain. The V and J ends lost 10 bases and 0 bases respectively, with 11 bases between them. CDR3 size: 13 residues. CDR3 residues: CATEDSSTDTQYF. The CDR3 nucleotides read TGTGCCACTGAGGATTCTAGCACAGATACGCAGTATTTT.

This clonotype has at least ten counts. The rearrangement joins TRBV7-9 to TRBJ2-7; unclear D gene. Deletions cut 5 bases from V and 0 bases from J, with 11 bases between. CDR1 is SEHNR, CDR2 FQNEAQ, per germline (reference sequence). This CDR3 is built from 14 residues. CDR3 protein: CASSPYQVSYEQYF. In DNA, the CDR3 is TGTGCCAGCAGCCCCTATCAGGTCTCCTACGAGCAGTACTTC.

There are many counts of this clonotype. The J gene is TRBJ2-4, the V gene TRBV7-8; 8 nucleotides line up with TRBD1. The V gene's germline CDR1 is SGHVS and CDR2 FQNEAQ. There are 15 residues in the CDR3. Unmatched junction bases numbered 7, after V lost 5 bases and J lost 4 bases. CDR3 sequence: CASSVGTGFKNIQYF. CDR3 DNA: TGTGCCAGCAGCGTAGGGACAGGCTTTAAAAACATTCAGTACTTC.

This clonotype turned up a few times. The genes are TRBV6-1 and TRBJ2-1, with a weak D call TRBD2 (5 bases). Trimming cost V 4 bases and J 10 bases, with 14 bases left between them. The CDR3 loop spans 13 amino acids. Germline CDR1 reads MNHNS; CDR2 reads SASEGT. The CDR3 is CASSGPDTGEQFF. The DNA of the CDR3 is TGTGCCAGCAGTGGACCCGACACGGGGGAGCAGTTCTTC.

This clonotype occurred a few times. The chain uses TRBV11-2 and TRBJ2-5; D not resolved. Per the germline V gene, CDR1 is SGHAT and CDR2 is FQNNGV. The CDR3 is 11 amino acids. V lost 1 base, J lost 10 bases, and 7 bases lay in between. The CDR3 loop reads CASSLALHQYF. DNA for the CDR3: TGTGCCAGCAGCTTAGCACTTCACCAGTACTTC.

J is TRBJ1-2 and V is TRBV18; D is possibly TRBD1 (5 bases). Germline assignment: CDR1 KGHSH and CDR2 LQKENI. The CDR3 covers 23 residues. The V end lost 4 bases, the J end lost 1 base, and 37 bases lay between the germline ends. This CDR3 is CASSHYATPSGTVKLLFNYGYTF. The CDR3 coding sequence is TGTGCCAGCTCACACTATGCCACACCCTCCGGGACGGTGAAATTGCTCTTTAACTATGGCTACACCTTC.

The rearrangement links TRBV7-2 to TRBJ1-6, with TRBD1 as a possible D gene (6 bases). Trimming pared 4 bases from V and 4 bases from J, leaving 14 bases between. CDR3 length: 16 residues. Germline V lookup: CDR1 SGHTA, CDR2 FQGNSA. The CDR3 nucleotides are TGTGCCAGCAGCTGGAGTGGGGGCGCGTATAATTCACCCCTCCACTTT. Its translation is CASSWSGGAYNSPLHF.

This rearrangement joins TRBV3-1 to TRBJ2-7; D gene ambiguous. Germline CDR1 and CDR2: LGHDT and YNNKEL (reference sequence). V was clipped by 4 bases and J by 2 bases, with 12 bases between them. The CDR3 spans 14 residues. The CDR3 here is CASSPDQAAYEQYF. The CDR3 coding sequence is TGTGCCAGCAGCCCGGACCAGGCGGCCTACGAGCAGTACTTC.

Concerning this clonotype itself: With a much larger clone just one base away, this may be a read error. The chain employs TRBV7-6 and TRBJ2-7, with 10 bases fitting TRBD2. The V gene's germline CDR1 is SGHVS and CDR2 FNYEAQ. With V trimmed by 2 bases and J by 2 bases, 6 bases remained unmatched. This CDR3 has 16 residues. The CDR3 reads CASSLWGGLAAYEQYF. The CDR3 DNA follows: TGTGCCAGCAGCTTATGGGGAGGACTAGCGGCCTACGAGCAGTACTTC.

This clonotype was counted at least ten times. This chain joins TRBV28 and TRBJ1-5; D is unclear. V shed 1 base and J shed 4 bases, with 11 bases lying between them. CDR1 MDHEN and CDR2 SYDVKM come from the germline V gene. The CDR3 is made up of 15 amino acids. The CDR3 loop reads CASSLYVGGNQPQHF. As DNA, the CDR3 is TGTGCCAGCAGTTTATATGTGGGAGGGAATCAGCCCCAGCATTTT.

This clonotype occurred many times. The chain couples TRBV4-3 to TRBJ2-7, with a weak D call TRBD2 (7 bases). The CDR3 has 17 residues. Germline V lookup: CDR1 LGHNA, CDR2 YSLEER. The germline V and J ends were trimmed by 0 bases and 0 bases, with 15 bases remaining between them. The chain's CDR3 is CASSQDRGASGSYEQYF. The CDR3 DNA sequence: TGCGCCAGCAGCCAAGATCGGGGGGCTAGCGGCTCCTACGAGCAGTACTTC.

This clonotype was found a few times. V and J are TRBV4-3 and TRBJ2-7; 10 nucleotides line up with TRBD2. This CDR3 comprises 17 residues. V shed 1 base and J 2 bases; nucleotides not matched to a gene: 8. Germline V CDR1 and CDR2: LGHNA, YSLEER. The CDR3 region has the DNA TGCGCCAGCAGCCAAGCCTACAGCGGGAGGGGTACCTACGAGCAGTACTTC. Amino acid sequence: CASSQAYSGRGTYEQYF.

This clonotype has a count of ten or more. The CDR3 bases are TGCAGTGCGCGGGACAGAACAAATGAGCAGTTCTTC. It codes for CSARDRTNEQFF. The genes are TRBV20-1 and TRBJ2-1; perhaps TRBD1 as D (7 bases). The CDR3 sequence is 12 residues long. Looked up from germline, CDR1 is DFQATT and CDR2 is SNEGSKA (reference sequence). Trimming stripped 6 bases from V and 7 bases from J, with 13 bases between.

This clonotype was found many times. V usage is TRBV18 and J usage is TRBJ2-6; 7 bases are a match to TRBD1. Unmatched junction bases numbered 9, after V lost 3 bases and J lost 4 bases. The CDR3 sequence is 17 residues long. The germline CDR1 and CDR2 sequences are KGHSH and LQKENI. The CDR3 loop reads CASSPLTGVAGANVLTF. CDR3 coding DNA: TGTGCCAGCTCACCCTTAACAGGGGTCGCAGGGGCCAACGTCCTGACTTTC.

This clonotype was seen repeatedly, ten times or more. V and J are TRBV27 and TRBJ2-2; the D gene is possibly TRBD1 (7 bases). V was trimmed by 3 bases and J by 5 bases, leaving 13 bases between them. CDR1 is MNHEY and CDR2 is SMNVEV in the germline V gene (reference sequence). The CDR3 totals 15 residues. The CDR3 reads CASSFGGGATGELFF. The CDR3 region has the DNA TGTGCCAGCAGTTTTGGAGGGGGCGCGACCGGGGAGCTGTTTTTT.

There are a few counts of this clonotype. V is TRBV13 and J is TRBJ2-1, with no clear D. Trimming stripped 5 bases from V and 0 bases from J, with 14 bases between. CDR1 and CDR2 (germline): PRHDT, FYEKMQ (reference sequence). CDR3 length: 16 amino acids. The CDR3 reads CASSKNPGLSYNEQFF. CDR3 sequence (DNA): TGTGCCAGCAGCAAAAATCCGGGTCTCTCCTACAATGAGCAGTTCTTC.

Notes on this clonotype: Just one base apart from a much larger clone, this may be a read error. This chain connects TRBV7-2 to TRBJ2-7; no definite D call. Trimming pared 1 base from V and 6 bases from J, leaving 13 bases between. Germline values: CDR1 SGHTA, CDR2 FQGNSA. This CDR3 has 14 residues. CDR3 bases: TGTGCCAGCAGCTTAGGTTTAGTGGGGTTCGAGCAGTACTTC. Translated: CASSLGLVGFEQYF.

This clonotype was observed at least ten times. V usage is TRBV5-1 and J usage is TRBJ1-2; D remains ambiguous. Germline V CDR1 and CDR2: SGHRS, YFSETQ. Trimming took 7 bases from V and 9 from J, leaving 22 bases between them. The CDR3 loop spans 14 amino acids. The CDR3 region has the DNA TGCGCCAGCGGCGCGTATGGGTTCCCCTTCAGCTACACCTTC. Protein product: CASGAYGFPFSYTF.

The chain employs TRBV13 and TRBJ2-1, with D maybe TRBD2 (5 bases). This CDR3 contains 16 residues. Germline V gene lookup returns CDR1 PRHDT and CDR2 FYEKMQ (reference sequence). V lost 2 bases and J lost 0, with 11 bases in between. Here the CDR3 DNA reads TGTGCCAGCAGCTTATATCGAGGGAGCTCCTACAATGAGCAGTTCTTC. Translating it yields CASSLYRGSSYNEQFF.